Following are 30 T cell receptor beta chains from one sample sequenced in a study of T cell changes during pregnancy in multiple sclerosis. TCRdb's copy holds only in-frame clones and misses some; the assay was immunoSEQ multiplex PCR. The sample shows some 40,000 clones, around 90% of them seen only once. The input for sequencing was CD4+ T cells from peripheral blood mononuclear cells, taken in the second trimester of pregnancy. The receptors shown here come from a female donor with multiple sclerosis, enrolled in a pregnancy study.

The rearrangement links TRBV19 to TRBJ2-3; 15 nucleotides line up with TRBD2. Germline V gene sequence: CDR1 LNHDA, CDR2 SQIVND (reference sequence). The length of the CDR3 is 17 residues. J lost 4 bases, V lost 4 bases, and 6 bases had no gene match. CDR3 bases: TGTGCCAGTAGTACCCGGACTAGCGGGAGGGCCGCAGATACGCAGTATTTT. Translating gives CASSTRTSGRAADTQYF.

The rearrangement links TRBV5-8 to TRBJ2-1; TRBD1 aligns across 7 bases. The CDR3 totals 15 residues. The germline V gene encodes CDR1 SGHTS and CDR2 YDEGEE. V shed 7 bases, J shed 0 bases, and the junction held 7 bases outside the gene matches. In DNA form, the CDR3 reads TGTGCCAGCCTAAGGGGGCGAAGCTCCTACAATGAGCAGTTCTTC. Encoded protein: CASLRGRSSYNEQFF.

This chain links TRBV4-2 with TRBJ2-7; possibly TRBD2 for D (6 bases). Trimming cost V 0 bases and J 3 bases, with 15 bases left between them. CDR1 and CDR2 (germline): LGHNA, YNFKEQ. The CDR3 sequence is 16 residues long. The CDR3 DNA sequence: TGTGCCAGCAGCCAAGATGAATGGGACTTCAACTACGAGCAGTACTTC. Translated: CASSQDEWDFNYEQYF.

The chain is built from TRBV18 and TRBJ2-1; a possible D gene is TRBD2 (6 bases). CDR1 and CDR2 from the germline V gene are KGHSH and LQKENI. The CDR3 consists of 16 residues. V lost 0 bases and J lost 0, with 9 bases in between. The CDR3 reads CASSPPAGSSYNEQFF. CDR3 in DNA: TGTGCCAGCTCACCACCGGCCGGGAGCTCCTACAATGAGCAGTTCTTC.

CDR3 sequence reads: CATSRDSLGTSGSQETQYF. The CDR3 DNA sequence: TGTGCCACCAGCAGAGATTCCCTCGGGACTAGCGGGAGTCAAGAGACCCAGTACTTC. This sequence joins TRBV15 and TRBJ2-5, with 14 bases aligning to TRBD2. The J segment lost 2 bases and the V segment lost 0 bases, leaving 8 bases of the junction unmatched. This CDR3 is 19 amino acids long. Germline assignment: CDR1 LNHNV and CDR2 YYDKDF (reference sequence).

V usage is TRBV4-2 and J usage is TRBJ2-1; TRBD1 might be the D (6 bases). Germline V lookup: CDR1 LGHNA, CDR2 YNFKEQ. Trimming took 0 bases from V and 4 from J, leaving 13 bases between them. There are 16 residues in the CDR3. DNA of the CDR3: TGTGCCAGCAGCCAAGATAGGGGGAGAGGGTACAATGAGCAGTTCTTC. Its protein is CASSQDRGRGYNEQFF.

The DNA of the CDR3 is TGTGCCAGCAGCGGCAGCTCTGGGGCCAACGTCCTGACTTTC. Translating it yields CASSGSSGANVLTF. This chain connects TRBV19 to TRBJ2-6; weak D call: TRBD2 (5 bases). The CDR3 has 14 residues. Germline CDR1 is LNHDA and CDR2 is SQIVND (reference sequence). Trimming left V 9 bases short and J 0 bases short, with 9 bases between.

The DNA for the CDR3 is TGTGCCAGCAGCTTAAATCGGCTAGCGGGAGCCTCATTACAAGCTCGGCAGTACTTC. Its protein is CASSLNRLAGASLQARQYF. This chain connects TRBV11-2 to TRBJ2-7, with 10 bases that match TRBD2. The CDR3 is 19 residues long. In germline, CDR1 is SGHAT, CDR2 FQNNGV. V was pared by 2 bases and J by 9 bases, with 22 bases of the junction left unmatched. Full variable domain (rest looked up from reference TRBV11-2 and TRBJ2-7): EAGVAQSPRYKIIEKRQSVAFWCNPISGHATLYWYQQILGQGPKLLIQFQNNGVVDDSQLPKDRFSAERLKGVDSTLKIQPAKLEDSAVYLCASSLNRLAGASLQARQYFGPGTRLTVT.

CDR3 in amino acids: CASSQDFSGLAGGGHEQYF. Here the CDR3 DNA reads TGTGCCAGCAGCCAAGATTTCTCGGGACTAGCGGGAGGGGGCCACGAGCAGTACTTC. The chain employs TRBV14 and TRBJ2-7; 16 bases line up with TRBD2. This CDR3 is built from 19 residues. Looked up from germline, CDR1 is SGHDN and CDR2 is FVKESK. With V trimmed by 0 bases and J by 5 bases, 10 bases remained unmatched.

J is TRBJ1-1 and V is TRBV29-1; D may be TRBD1 (5 bases). V lost 5 bases to trimming and J lost 4 bases, with 20 bases between them. Per germline, CDR1 SQVTM and CDR2 ANQGSEA. The length of the CDR3 is 15 residues. CDR3 sequence: CSVSKSSGLGTEAFF. The CDR3 coding sequence is TGCAGCGTTAGTAAATCGTCGGGACTGGGCACTGAAGCTTTCTTT.

The chain joins TRBV7-8 to TRBJ2-5; D unclear. Trimming cost V 6 bases and J 5 bases, with 7 bases left between them. This CDR3 comprises 11 residues. CDR1 and CDR2 (germline): SGHVS, FQNEAQ. The CDR3 here is CASSRLETQYF. CDR3 bases: TGTGCCAGCAGTCGTCTGGAGACCCAGTACTTC.

The chain carries TRBV27 and TRBJ2-7, with D hard to call. The V end lost 3 bases, the J end lost 4 bases, and 10 bases lay between the germline ends. The length of the CDR3 is 13 residues. Germline V gene data show CDR1 as MNHEY and CDR2 as SMNVEV (reference sequence). The chain's CDR3 is CASSFDGQYEQYF. The CDR3 DNA reads as TGTGCCAGCAGTTTTGATGGCCAGTACGAGCAGTACTTC.

V and J are TRBV18 and TRBJ2-3, with 7 nucleotides matching TRBD2. In germline, CDR1 is KGHSH, CDR2 LQKENI. Trimming at V came to 1 base and at J to 0 bases, leaving 4 bases not matched to a gene. This CDR3 has 16 amino acids. The CDR3 sequence is CASSPRSSGSTDTQYF. In DNA, the CDR3 is TGTGCCAGCTCACCACGGAGTAGCGGGAGCACAGATACGCAGTATTTT. The whole variable domain, remainder taken from reference TRBV18 and TRBJ2-3, is NAGVMQNPRHLVRRRGQEARLRCSPMKGHSHVYWYRQLPEEGLKFMVYLQKENIIDESGMPKERFSAEFPKEGPSILRIQQVVRGDSAAYFCASSPRSSGSTDTQYFGPGTRLTVL.

The chain employs TRBV5-1 and TRBJ1-5; a possible D gene is TRBD1 (6 bases). V shed 4 bases and J shed 2 bases, with 10 bases lying between them. This CDR3 is built from 14 residues. Germline CDR1 is SGHRS and CDR2 is YFSETQ. The CDR3 region is CASSQQGGNQPQHF. The CDR3 coding sequence is TGCGCCAGCAGCCAACAGGGAGGCAATCAGCCCCAGCATTTT.

The chain recombines TRBV5-1 with TRBJ2-1; TRBD2 matches 10 bases. The CDR3 is made up of 20 amino acids. J was trimmed by 7 bases and V by 4 bases; bases with no gene match: 23. Germline V gene lookup returns CDR1 SGHRS and CDR2 YFSETQ. The CDR3 DNA reads TGCGCCAGCAGCCCTTTGGGGATCCTAGCGGGAGTATCATTACAAAATGAGCAGTTCTTC. It is translated as CASSPLGILAGVSLQNEQFF.

The chain couples TRBV6-6 to TRBJ2-1; TRBD2 aligns across 8 bases. Germline assignment: CDR1 MNHNY and CDR2 SVGAGI (reference sequence). The CDR3 covers 13 residues. Unmatched junction bases numbered 7, after V lost 6 bases and J lost 9 bases. The CDR3 DNA sequence: TGTGCCAGCAGACTAGCGGAAGGGGGTGAGCAGTTCTTC. It is translated as CASRLAEGGEQFF.

V gene TRBV12-5 combines with J gene TRBJ1-1; a possible D gene is TRBD1 (5 bases). Trimming cost V 3 bases and J 2 bases, with 10 bases left between them. Germline V gene sequence: CDR1 LGHNT, CDR2 FRNRAP. The CDR3 is made up of 14 amino acids. The CDR3 loop is CASGFGHINTEAFF. The CDR3, as DNA: TGTGCTAGTGGTTTTGGACACATCAACACTGAAGCTTTCTTT.

The V call is TRBV27, the J call TRBJ1-4, with D maybe TRBD1 (5 bases). Trimming took 1 base from V and 7 from J, leaving 7 bases between them. The V gene's germline CDR1 is MNHEY and CDR2 SMNVEV (reference sequence). The CDR3 length is 13 residues. CDR3 region: CASSLLGGEKLFF. The CDR3 DNA reads TGTGCCAGCAGTTTATTGGGGGGTGAAAAACTGTTTTTT.

The chain links TRBV15 to TRBJ2-5; D remains unclear. Trimming took 8 bases from V and 1 from J, leaving 14 bases between them. Germline V lookup: CDR1 LNHNV, CDR2 YYDKDF (reference sequence). This CDR3 has 14 residues. The CDR3 sequence is CATAAQIGQETQYF. The CDR3 DNA is TGTGCCACCGCGGCCCAAATTGGCCAAGAGACCCAGTACTTC.

V and J are TRBV7-2 and TRBJ2-1; the match to TRBD2 covers 11 bases. Trimming cost V 6 bases and J 2 bases; bases outside gene matches: 3. Germline CDR1 reads SGHTA; CDR2 reads FQGNSA. This CDR3 is built from 15 residues. The CDR3 loop is CASSPTSGTYNEQFF. In DNA form, the CDR3 reads TGTGCCAGCAGTCCGACTAGCGGGACCTACAATGAGCAGTTCTTC.

The V and J genes are TRBV19 and TRBJ1-5; D is ambiguous. CDR1 is LNHDA and CDR2 is SQIVND in the germline V gene (reference sequence). CDR3 length equals 13 residues. With 2 bases removed from V and 2 bases from J, the gap between germline ends came to 4 bases. The CDR3 nucleotides are TGTGCCAGTAGTATATTAGGCAATCAGCCCCAGCATTTT. It translates to CASSILGNQPQHF.

The rearrangement uses TRBV5-1 and TRBJ1-3; TRBD1 might be the D (5 bases). Trimming removed 4 bases from V and 8 bases from J, with 13 bases in between. Germline V gene data show CDR1 as SGHRS and CDR2 as YFSETQ. The CDR3 extends over 13 amino acids. In DNA form, the CDR3 reads TGCGCCAGCAGCCCGAGAAGGGGCGACACCATATATTTT. Translating gives CASSPRRGDTIYF.

The J gene is TRBJ2-4, the V gene TRBV2, with 7 bases matching TRBD2. J gave up 3 bases and V 3 bases, and 5 bases lay outside the gene matches. The CDR3 is 15 amino acids. CDR1 and CDR2 from the germline V gene are SNHLY and FYNNEI. The CDR3 here is CASSDLGLSKNIQYF. The CDR3 DNA is TGTGCCAGCAGTGACTTGGGACTAAGCAAAAACATTCAGTACTTC.

J is TRBJ2-3 and V is TRBV14; D possibly corresponds to TRBD2 (6 bases). Germline CDR1 SGHDN, CDR2 FVKESK. The CDR3 has 16 residues. The V and J ends lost 2 bases and 1 base respectively, with 13 bases between them. The CDR3 nucleotides are TGTGCCAGCAGCCAAACTAGGAGGGGTCGCACAGATACGCAGTATTTT. It encodes CASSQTRRGRTDTQYF. The whole variable domain, remainder taken from reference TRBV14 and TRBJ2-3, is EAGVTQFPSHSVIEKGQTVTLRCDPISGHDNLYWYRRVMGKEIKFLLHFVKESKQDESGMPNNRFLAERTGGTYSTLKVQPAELEDSGVYFCASSQTRRGRTDTQYFGPGTRLTVL.

This rearrangement joins TRBV6-1 to TRBJ2-7, with 11 bases matching TRBD2. Losses at the gene ends were 2 bases for V and 2 bases for J; bases not matched to a gene: 2. There are 15 residues in the CDR3. The V gene's germline CDR1 is MNHNS and CDR2 SASEGT. The CDR3: CASSELAGGTYEQYF. For the CDR3, the DNA is TGTGCCAGCAGTGAACTAGCGGGAGGAACCTACGAGCAGTACTTC.

The V gene is TRBV11-3, the J gene TRBJ1-4; 7 nucleotides match TRBD1. J gave up 8 bases and V 5 bases, and 14 bases lay outside the gene matches. Germline CDR1 is SGHNT and CDR2 is YENEEA. This CDR3 has 16 amino acids. This CDR3 is CASSVTGLGSGEKLFF. CDR3 DNA: TGTGCCAGCAGCGTGACAGGGTTGGGTTCGGGGGAAAAACTGTTTTTT.

The rearrangement uses TRBV4-2 and TRBJ2-5; 9 bases map to TRBD2. The CDR3 loop spans 14 amino acids. CDR1 is LGHNA and CDR2 is YNFKEQ in the germline V gene. V lost 1 base to trimming and J lost 4 bases; unmatched junction nucleotides: 1. CDR3 region: CASSQVLAGETQYF. The CDR3 DNA is TGTGCCAGCAGCCAAGTACTAGCGGGAGAGACCCAGTACTTC.

The J gene is TRBJ2-5, the V gene TRBV7-9, with a weak D call TRBD1 (6 bases). Germline lookup yields CDR1 SEHNR and CDR2 FQNEAQ (reference sequence). CDR3 length: 14 amino acids. V shed 5 bases and J shed 0 bases, with 10 bases lying between them. CDR3 in amino acids: CASSGRTDQETQYF. The CDR3 DNA reads TGTGCCAGCAGCGGAAGGACAGACCAAGAGACCCAGTACTTC.

The chain is built from TRBV5-1 and TRBJ2-7; TRBD2 aligns across 12 bases. The CDR3 has 19 residues. From germline, CDR1 is SGHRS and CDR2 YFSETQ. V shed 2 bases and J 3 bases; nucleotides not matched to a gene: 15. In DNA, the CDR3 is TGCGCCAGCAGCTTAAATGGACTAGCGGGGTTTACCACCCACTACGAGCAGTACTTC. This gives the protein CASSLNGLAGFTTHYEQYF.

This chain connects TRBV28 to TRBJ2-7; 9 nucleotides line up with TRBD1. Germline CDR1 and CDR2: MDHEN and SYDVKM. The CDR3 spans 15 residues. With V trimmed by 6 bases and J by 7 bases, 13 bases remained unmatched. The CDR3 coding sequence is TGTGCCAGCAGCGGGGCGGGACAGGGAGTCGGGGAGCAGTACTTC. This codes for CASSGAGQGVGEQYF.